The 6 T cell receptor beta chains below come from one sample, sequenced in a study of T cell repertoires in cytomegalovirus infection (dated by TCRdb to about 2019). What the treatment or condition label conveys for this sample: in vitro stimulation with specific CMV peptide epitopes to enrich CMV-specific T cells. Antigens for these TCRs are unknown. Sequenced on an Illumina HiSeq 1500. TCRdb reran the public reads through fastp at Q25 and MiXCR, keeping productive beta chains. Every CDR3 protein is listed once, alongside the most common genes and DNA of its rows. The table for this sample lists around 300,000 distinct CDR3 sequences; around a quarter of them were counted only once. 13% of the sample is in the top ten clones. Sample: cultured PBMCs, taken from culture after CMV antigen stimulation. These receptors were obtained from a human donor in good health (CMV status not recorded). Some clones in this sample may be carry-over from other donors' samples.

This clonotype came up once. J is TRBJ2-7 and V is TRBV30, with D possibly called TRBD1 or TRBD2 (5 bases each). CDR3 size: 15 residues. CDR1 is GTSNPN, CDR2 SVGIG, per germline (reference sequence). V dropped 0 bases and J dropped 4 bases, with 16 bases sitting between them. The CDR3 loop is CAWSVPRGREYEQYF. DNA for the CDR3: TGTGCCTGGAGTGTACCTCGGGGCAGGGAGTACGAGCAGTACTTC. Drawing the rest from reference TRBV30 and TRBJ2-7, the complete variable domain is SQTIHQWPATLVQPVGSPLSLECTVEGTSNPNLYWYRQAAGRGLQLLFYSVGIGQISSEVPQNLSASRPQDRQFILSSKKLLLSDSGFYLCAWSVPRGREYEQYFGPGTRLTVT.

This clonotype came up a few times. The chain links TRBV4-1 to TRBJ2-1; 11 bases line up with TRBD2. The germline gives CDR1 MGHRA, CDR2 YSYEKL. V lost 5 bases to trimming and J lost 0 bases; unmatched junction nucleotides: 0. This CDR3 region has 15 residues. CDR3 sequence: CASSGLAGSYNEQFF. Written as DNA, the CDR3 is TGCGCCAGCAGCGGACTAGCGGGCTCCTACAATGAGCAGTTCTTC.

This clonotype appeared a few times. Sequence at one end of the junction differs from germline and may be a read error. The chain couples TRBV6-2 or TRBV6-3 to TRBJ2-7; 9 bases fit TRBD2. Germline V gives CDR1 MNHEY, CDR2 SVGEGT. The CDR3 contains 16 residues. This CDR3 is CASRYSSGASSYEQYF. The DNA of the CDR3 is TGTGCCAGCAGGTACTCTAGCGGGGCGAGCTCCTACGAGCAGTACTTC.

This clonotype was recorded many times. A read error may produce the germline difference seen at one junction end. The rearrangement joins TRBV7-8 to TRBJ2-1, with D perhaps given as TRBD1 or TRBD2 (5 bases each). The germline V gene has CDR1 SGHVS and CDR2 FQNEAQ. CDR3 length: 16 residues. The CDR3 DNA follows: TGTGCCAGCATCTTAGCCGGGACCCCAACCTACAATGAGCAGTTCTTC. This encodes CASILAGTPTYNEQFF.

This chain joins TRBV7-3 and TRBJ2-4; D is unresolved. V was trimmed by 0 bases and J by 2 bases, leaving 5 bases between them. Germline V gene sequence: CDR1 SGHTA, CDR2 FQGTGA. This CDR3 comprises 14 residues. The CDR3 nucleotides are TGTGCCAGCAGCTTAACTAGCTCCAAAAACATTCAGTACTTC. This codes for CASSLTSSKNIQYF.

This clonotype was seen a few times. V usage is TRBV28 and J usage is TRBJ1-1; D call uncertain. The CDR3 totals 11 residues. Germline V gives CDR1 MDHEN, CDR2 SYDVKM. The V end lost 7 bases, the J end lost 11 bases, and 14 bases lay between the germline ends. Written as DNA, the CDR3 is TGTGCCAGCACCTTGTTTGGGGTGGCTTTCTTT. As protein: CASTLFGVAFF. Full variable domain (remainder filled in from reference TRBV28 and TRBJ1-1): DVKVTQSSRYLVKRTGEKVFLECVQDMDHENMFWYRQDPGLGLRLIYFSYDVKMKEKGDIPEGYSVSREKKERFSLILESASTNQTSMYLCASTLFGVAFFGQGTRLTVV.